This T cell receptor beta chain was observed in a study of blood T cell repertoires in COVID-19. Per the study methods: The assay estimated nucleated cells by amplifying reference gene primers. Only in-frame clones appear in the TCRdb table, and some are missing; sequencing was by immunoSEQ multiplex PCR. V and J calls and clone size follow that table, whereas D and trimming were derived from the DNA. Altogether 300,000 to 400,000 clones are present, around nine tenths being singletons, with the ten largest covering about 6.7%. V lost 0 bases and J 0 bases, leaving 11 bases between the germline ends. Germline CDR1 LGHNA, CDR2 YSLEER. The CDR3 length is 16 residues.

This clonotype was obtained from a woman aged 70-85 years with COVID-19, enrolled during active disease. This chain uses TRBV4-3 with TRBJ1-1; D uncertain. The sample comprised peripheral blood. The CDR3 nucleotides read TGCGCCAGCAGCCAAGAACGGTCTGCCATGAACACTGAAGCTTTCTTT. It yields the protein CASSQERSAMNTEAFF.